This TCR beta chain was recovered during a study of technical replicates of blood from several donors. V lost 2 bases to trimming and J lost 6 bases, with 8 bases between them. CDR1 and CDR2 from the germline V gene are SGHRS and YFSETQ. This CDR3 has 12 residues. The protocol was immunoSEQ multiplex PCR, while the TCRdb copy is restricted to in-frame clones and leaves out a portion. The table lists nearly 80,000 clones, approximately 93% of them singletons, with over 0.4% in the top ten. This clone was counted between two and nine times. The clonotype was recovered from a human donor in good health. Sequences were obtained from T cells isolated from PBMCs. The V call is TRBV5-1, the J call TRBJ1-1; D unresolved. CDR3 sequence: CASSFSGPEAFF. The CDR3 DNA follows: TGCGCCAGCAGCTTCTCAGGCCCTGAAGCTTTCTTT.